This TCR beta chain originates from a study of Tregs in tolerant kidney transplant recipients (dated by TCRdb to about 2019). General notes on the study: The transplants used related donors with nonmyeloablative bone marrow transplantation, and mixed chimerism in the human trials was transient. The study applied TCRbeta sequencing to find donor-specific regulatory T cells before combined kidney and bone marrow transplantation and then followed those same cells after transplant. General study outcomes and caveats: The most biologically relevant and donor-specific TCRbeta repertoire appeared to be identified by expanding Tregs with activated donor B cells. For some patients the PCR primers changed over time, which made it impossible to compare the samples from those patients at the nucleotide level. In tolerant patients, donor-specific Tregs expanded more than Tregs overall, which suggests antigen-driven rather than nonspecific expansion. Biological reproducibility was not directly addressed, though technical replication error appeared minimal. The study was limited by small patient numbers, and the findings need validation in larger populations and under other immunosuppression protocols.

From cysteine to phenylalanine, the CDR3 is 18 amino acids long. The only DNA kept is the CDR3, 54 bases in frame from the first base. CDR1 SGHRS and CDR2 YFSETQ were looked up in the germline V gene. Trimming leaves V shorter by 4 bases and J shorter by 0 bases, with the junction holding 11 bases beyond the gene matches. The time point label, as the study defines it: blood sample drawn before combined kidney and bone marrow transplant. Unstimulated Tregs (CD4+CD25+CD127-), CD4+ non-Tregs (CD4+CD25-), CD4 and CD8 cells were FACS-sorted from thawed PBMCs. 4 combined kidney and bone marrow transplant recipients from the ITN036ST trial were included as patients, and samples were available only from these trial subjects. Healthy control blood was separated into PBMCs by Ficoll density gradient and cryopreserved, and patient PBMCs were collected both before and after transplant. A remark on this clone: What antigen it recognizes has not been identified. It has no much larger one-base neighbor in the sample; base qualities were not kept.

For TCRbeta CDR3 sequencing, genomic DNA was extracted from sorted cells using the QIAGEN DNeasy Blood and Tissue Kit. High-throughput TCRbeta CDR3 sequencing, which included PCR amplification with bias correction and internal controls, was done commercially through immunoSEQ. The original methods were these. A unique productive TCRbeta sequence was defined by the CDR3 nucleotide sequence when primers matched, and otherwise by the CDR3 amino acid sequence together with the Vbeta and Jbeta genes. Sorting error was corrected by removing sequences shared between sorted populations at a frequency ratio of 2:1 or less, and the remaining shared sequences were assigned to the higher population. Sequences were defined as donor-reactive when expanded at least 5-fold in CFSE-low cells versus unstimulated cells and present at a frequency of at least 0.01% in CFSE-low cells. Repertoire divergence was quantified by Jensen-Shannon divergence calculated from the top 100 TCRbeta sequences ranked by frequency. When a sample had multiple sequencing runs, each run was corrected for sorting error separately and the runs were then pooled. The source is immuneACCESS, and TCRdb retained only in-frame sequences with V and J called. Part of the clones is not carried over; for the studies checked, unresolved V genes explain less than half of this, and the remainder is unexplained. Clone size and the V and J calls come from that table; the DNA yielded D and trimming. The sample contains about 110,000 clones, roughly 89% of them found a single time. The ten top clones hold 0.3% to 0.4% of the sample.

The V and J segments used are TRBV5-1 and TRBJ1-4; TRBD1 agrees with 8 junctional bases. The sequence was collected from a human donor who received a combined kidney and bone marrow transplant. The sequenced sample was CD4+ T cells from blood, obtained before the transplant. CDR3 protein: CASSGRTGTMATNEKLFF. The base sequence is TGCGCCAGCAGCGGAAGGACAGGGACGATGGCAACTAATGAAAAACTGTTTTTT.